The 2 T cell receptor beta chains presented below share a single source sample, sequenced in a study of Tregs in tolerant kidney transplant recipients. Libraries were prepared by immunoSEQ multiplex PCR; TCRdb keeps only in-frame clonotypes and omits some of them. The sample lists roughly 86,000 clones, more than 85% occurring once. The nonmyeloablative bone marrow transplants came from related graft donors, with transient mixed chimerism. The specimen comprised CD4+ T cells from blood (PBMCs), sampled 12 months after the transplant. Receptors were obtained from a human patient who received a combined kidney and bone marrow transplant. A subset of T cells may come from the graft donor.

This chain uses TRBV15 with TRBJ2-7; tentatively, D is TRBD1 (6 bases). The CDR3 sequence is 14 residues long. The germline gives CDR1 LNHNV, CDR2 YYDKDF (reference sequence). Trimming took 3 bases from V and 6 from J, leaving 15 bases between them. The CDR3 region is CATSSQGSLAEQYF. The CDR3 coding sequence is TGTGCCACCAGCAGCCAGGGGTCTTTGGCCGAGCAGTACTTC.

This chain's CDR3 is CASSSYPPGNEQYF. The DNA for the CDR3 is TGTGCCAGCAGTTCCTACCCCCCGGGGAACGAGCAGTACTTC. V usage is TRBV6-5 and J usage is TRBJ2-7; the D gene is possibly TRBD2 (5 bases). There are 14 residues in the CDR3. V gave up 4 bases and J gave up 5 bases, with 15 bases separating them. CDR1 and CDR2 (germline): MNHEY, SVGAGI.